This T cell receptor beta chain is drawn from a study of blood T cell repertoires in COVID-19. Study-level background: The samples span acute and convalescent COVID-19 from the United States, Italy and Spain.

Source study methods: Amplification from reference gene primers served as the basis for estimated nucleated cell counts. Method: immunoSEQ multiplex PCR; TCRdb's copy keeps in-frame clones and lacks some. V and J calls plus clone size are reproduced from that table; the DNA served to infer D and trimming. The repertoire holds 350,000 to 400,000 clones, with 80% to 90% as singletons. The CDR3 spans 14 residues. CDR1 is SEHNR and CDR2 is FQNEAQ in the germline V gene (reference sequence). V shed 1 base, J shed 6 bases, and the junction held 6 bases outside the gene matches. Seattle patients were enrolled while actively infected and followed longitudinally.

This TCR was recovered from a woman aged 60-75 years with COVID-19, enrolled during active disease. Sequenced sample: peripheral blood. The chain couples TRBV7-9 to TRBJ2-7; 7 positions match TRBD2. The CDR3 protein is CASSLGTSGSEQYF. In DNA form, the CDR3 reads TGTGCCAGCAGCTTAGGGACTAGTGGGTCCGAGCAGTACTTC.